Sequencing of this T cell receptor (beta chain) was carried out in a study of T-cell reconstitution after alpha-beta-depleted transplantation in children. Preparation of the TCRbeta library involved a method that used unique molecular identifiers. TCRdb independently ran MiXCR on the PCR reads; one entry per CDR3 protein. The sample consists of 190,000 or so distinct CDR3 sequences, less than 8% of them appearing once. This clonotype was seen more than once but under ten times. Trimming removed 5 bases from V and 8 bases from J; junction bases left unmatched: 10. Per germline, CDR1 MNHNS and CDR2 SASEGT. The CDR3 is 14 amino acids.

The chain couples TRBV6-1 to TRBJ1-2; 8 bases agree with TRBD1. Sequenced here: PBMCs from the stem cell graft donor, sampled from the stem cell graft. This receptor was taken from a human donor who donated a stem cell graft to a child with Wiskott-Aldrich syndrome. The CDR3 region has the DNA TGTGCCAGCAGTAAGCGGACAGGGCTGCGCGGCTACACCTTC. Its protein product is CASSKRTGLRGYTF.